The 30 T cell receptor beta chains below come from one sample, sequenced in a study of CD8+ T cells in alopecia areata. As to treatment: oral pan-JAK inhibitor, 5-10 mg twice daily. RNA was isolated and reverse transcribed to cDNA, the sequencing template. Profiling relied on immunoSEQ multiplex PCR, and the TCRdb table lists in-frame clones only, not all of them. Here the sample spans about 170,000 clones, approximately 52% being singletons. The specimen comprised CD4+ T cells sorted from blood, sampled at approximately week 56, from a patient treated with tofacitinib. These TCRs come from a human donor with alopecia areata.

The table lists this clone with a few counts. The genes are TRBV29-1 and TRBJ1-2; D is unclear. Looked up from germline, CDR1 is SQVTM and CDR2 is ANQGSEA. The CDR3 totals 9 residues. V was cut by 4 bases and J by 8 bases, with 5 bases left in between. CDR3 in amino acids: CSVVEGYTF. The CDR3 DNA reads as TGCAGCGTTGTTGAGGGCTACACCTTC.

This clone was picked up a small number of times. The V call is TRBV10-3, the J call TRBJ2-3; D is ambiguous. Trimming cost V 5 bases and J 3 bases, with 6 bases left between them. Germline V gives CDR1 ENHRY, CDR2 SYGVKD. The CDR3 extends over 12 amino acids. Written as DNA, the CDR3 is TGTGCCATCAGTAACATGACAGATACGCAGTATTTT. This codes for CAISNMTDTQYF.

Many counts were recorded for this clone. V usage is TRBV14 and J usage is TRBJ2-3; the D gene could be TRBD1 or TRBD2 (5 bases each). Germline CDR1 and CDR2: SGHDN and FVKESK. V shed 1 base and J shed 4 bases, with 12 bases lying between them. The CDR3 has 15 residues. In DNA form, the CDR3 reads TGTGCCAGCAGCCAAGGATGGGGGACGGCAGATACGCAGTATTTT. It translates to CASSQGWGTADTQYF.

This clone turned up a few times. The genes are TRBV29-1 and TRBJ1-2; TRBD1 matches at 7 bases. There are 14 residues in the CDR3. The V gene end was trimmed by 0 bases and the J gene end by 5 bases; junction bases not matched to a gene: 6. From germline, CDR1 is SQVTM and CDR2 ANQGSEA. The CDR3 is CSVEDRGQTYGYTF. CDR3 nucleotides: TGCAGCGTTGAAGACCGGGGACAGACATATGGCTACACCTTC.

In DNA, the CDR3 is TGTGCCAGCAGCGGGACCCCGGGGCGCTTCTATGGCTACACCTTC. It translates to CASSGTPGRFYGYTF. The rearrangement joins TRBV9 to TRBJ1-2, with D tentatively TRBD1 (5 bases). Trimming shortened V by 3 bases and J by 4 bases, and 16 bases separated the two germline ends. The CDR3 spans 15 residues. Germline assignment: CDR1 SGDLS and CDR2 YYNGEE.

The gene calls are TRBV5-1 and TRBJ2-3; D is perhaps TRBD1 or TRBD2 (5 bases each). Germline CDR1 SGHRS, CDR2 YFSETQ. Trimming took 4 bases from V and 2 from J, leaving 20 bases between them. The CDR3 extends over 17 amino acids. CDR3 amino acids: CASSAARPGRNTDTQYF. Here the CDR3 DNA reads TGCGCCAGCAGCGCTGCCCGTCCGGGACGAAACACAGATACGCAGTATTTT.

Worth noting for this clone: This CDR3 is also generated by other DNA sequences in the sample. This rearrangement joins TRBV5-1 to TRBJ2-3, with unresolved D. Trimming stripped 0 bases from V and 4 bases from J, with 3 bases between. Germline assignment: CDR1 SGHRS and CDR2 YFSETQ. The CDR3 contains 12 residues. The CDR3 DNA reads TGCGCCAGCAGCTTGGATTCAGATACGCAGTATTTT. Translation gives CASSLDSDTQYF.

CDR3 residues: CSVETSGGPDTQYF. The CDR3 coding sequence is TGCAGCGTTGAGACTAGCGGGGGCCCAGATACGCAGTATTTT. The chain couples TRBV29-1 to TRBJ2-3, with TRBD2 matching over 12 bases. After removal of 3 bases from V and 4 bases from J, the junction contained 2 bases not matched to a gene. This CDR3 has 14 amino acids. Looked up from germline, CDR1 is SQVTM and CDR2 is ANQGSEA.

The CDR3 nucleotides are TGCAGCGTCCGCAACAGTGATCAGCCCCAGCATTTT. It codes for CSVRNSDQPQHF. This sequence joins TRBV29-1 and TRBJ1-5; no definite D call. With 6 bases removed from V and 5 bases from J, the gap between germline ends came to 11 bases. The CDR3 totals 12 residues. Germline CDR1 and CDR2: SQVTM and ANQGSEA. Based on the CDR3 plus reference TRBV29-1 and TRBJ1-5, the full variable domain is SAVISQKPSRDICQRGTSLTIQCQVDSQVTMMFWYRQQPGQSLTLIATANQGSEATYESGFVIDKFPISRPNLTFSTLTVSNMSPEDSSIYLCSVRNSDQPQHFGDGTRLSIL.

The chain has TRBV5-1 and TRBJ2-1; TRBD2 matches 10 bases. Losses at the gene ends were 4 bases for V and 4 bases for J; bases not matched to a gene: 17. In germline, CDR1 is SGHRS, CDR2 YFSETQ. The CDR3 covers 19 residues. This CDR3 is CASSPVLGSGGVIYNEQFF. The CDR3 nucleotides are TGCGCCAGCAGCCCCGTCCTCGGGAGCGGGGGGGTCATTTACAATGAGCAGTTCTTC.

This rearrangement joins TRBV10-3 to TRBJ1-6, with a weak D call TRBD1 (5 bases). CDR1 ENHRY and CDR2 SYGVKD come from the germline V gene. The CDR3 has 17 residues. V gave up 6 bases and J gave up 0 bases, with 15 bases separating them. CDR3 nucleotide sequence: TGTGCCATCAGGACGACAGTGACGGGCTCCTATAATTCACCCCTCCACTTT. This gives the protein CAIRTTVTGSYNSPLHF.

The chain is built from TRBV25-1 and TRBJ1-4, with 8 bases identical to TRBD1. The V segment lost 1 base and the J segment 8 bases; nucleotides outside the gene matches: 3. The CDR3 is 14 amino acids. Germline V gene lookup returns CDR1 MGHDK and CDR2 SYGVNS. The CDR3 is CASSELGTGEKLFF. CDR3 DNA: TGTGCCAGCAGTGAATTGGGGACAGGCGAAAAACTGTTTTTT.

This clone has only one observation. Distinct nucleotide sequences in the sample also encode this CDR3. The genes are TRBV2 and TRBJ1-2; D not certain. Germline CDR1 and CDR2: SNHLY and FYNNEI. The CDR3 sequence is 12 residues long. V lost 3 bases, J lost 2 bases, and 4 bases lay in between. CDR3 sequence: CASSDSNYGYTF. CDR3 sequence (DNA): TGTGCCAGCAGTGACTCGAACTATGGCTACACCTTC.

CDR3 nucleotides: TGTGCCAGCAGCGTAAGTGCGGCAGGGGATCAGCCCCAGCATTTT. Translation gives CASSVSAAGDQPQHF. The chain joins TRBV9 to TRBJ1-5, with a tentative D call TRBD1 (6 bases). The CDR3 covers 15 residues. The germline gives CDR1 SGDLS, CDR2 YYNGEE. Trimming shortened V by 1 base and J by 5 bases, and 13 bases separated the two germline ends.

The chain recombines TRBV5-1 with TRBJ2-5; the D call may be TRBD1 or TRBD2 (5 bases each). Trimming removed 4 bases at V and 2 bases at J, with 18 bases between. Per the germline V gene, CDR1 is SGHRS and CDR2 is YFSETQ. The CDR3 is made up of 16 amino acids. As DNA, the CDR3 is TGCGCCAGCAGCCCCGGGGACCAGCGGAGACAAGAGACCCAGTACTTC. Its protein product is CASSPGDQRRQETQYF.

The rearrangement links TRBV25-1 to TRBJ1-6; weak D call: TRBD1 (6 bases). The CDR3 is 14 amino acids. The V and J ends lost 3 bases and 9 bases respectively, with 12 bases between them. Germline V gene lookup returns CDR1 MGHDK and CDR2 SYGVNS. CDR3 amino acids: CASSDNRRGSPLHF. Here the CDR3 DNA reads TGTGCCAGCAGTGATAACCGCAGGGGTTCACCCCTCCACTTT.

The gene calls are TRBV29-1 and TRBJ2-2; 7 nucleotides agree with TRBD1. This CDR3 region has 12 residues. Germline CDR1 is SQVTM and CDR2 is ANQGSEA. V trimming: 6 bases; J trimming: 6 bases; junction bases outside the gene matches: 4. In DNA form, the CDR3 reads TGCAGCGTACACAGGGGCCCCGGGGAGCTGTTTTTT. Encoded protein: CSVHRGPGELFF.

The V and J genes are TRBV7-9 and TRBJ1-1, with D maybe TRBD1 (5 bases). The CDR3 contains 15 residues. The germline CDR1 and CDR2 sequences are SEHNR and FQNEAQ (reference sequence). V lost 5 bases to trimming and J lost 0 bases, with 13 bases between them. CDR3 DNA sequence: TGTGCCAGCAGCACCGAGGGGCTCATGAACACTGAAGCTTTCTTT. Encoded protein: CASSTEGLMNTEAFF. Full variable domain (outside the CDR3, taken from reference TRBV7-9 and TRBJ1-1): DTGVSQNPRHKITKRGQNVTFRCDPISEHNRLYWYRQTLGQGPEFLTYFQNEAQLEKSRLLSDRFSAERPKGSFSTLEIQRTEQGDSAMYLCASSTEGLMNTEAFFGQGTRLTVV.

This clone has a single count. V is TRBV18 and J is TRBJ2-7; D call uncertain. Germline CDR1 KGHSH, CDR2 LQKENI. The germline V and J ends were trimmed by 6 bases and 1 base, with 13 bases remaining between them. The CDR3 consists of 14 residues. CDR3 DNA sequence: TGTGCCAGCTCCGGCGAGCAGTCTTCCTACGAGCAGTACTTC. Protein product: CASSGEQSSYEQYF.

The chain employs TRBV9 and TRBJ2-7; TRBD1 agrees at 8 bases. J gave up 3 bases and V 0 bases, and 5 bases lay outside the gene matches. The germline CDR1 and CDR2 sequences are SGDLS and YYNGEE. The CDR3 spans 15 residues. The CDR3 sequence: CASSVAQGANYEQYF. The CDR3 DNA reads as TGTGCCAGCAGCGTAGCTCAGGGGGCGAACTACGAGCAGTACTTC.

The CDR3 region is CASSDPVGLAKNIQYF. The CDR3 DNA reads as TGCGCCAGCAGTGACCCGGTCGGTCTAGCCAAAAACATTCAGTACTTC. The gene calls are TRBV10-2 and TRBJ2-4; no definite D call. The V gene lost 3 bases and the J gene lost 0 bases, with 12 bases spanning the gap. Looked up from germline, CDR1 is WSHSY and CDR2 is SAAADI. The CDR3 is made up of 16 amino acids.

The chain carries TRBV9 and TRBJ1-1; no clear D. The CDR3 contains 13 residues. The germline V gene has CDR1 SGDLS and CDR2 YYNGEE. Trimming pared 2 bases from V and 2 bases from J, leaving 7 bases between. The CDR3 nucleotides read TGTGCCAGCAGCGTTCGGGGAAACACTGAAGCTTTCTTT. Translating it yields CASSVRGNTEAFF.

This clone was counted between two and nine times. CDR3 sequence (DNA): TGTGCCAGTAGTCCTACAGGGGGTGGAGGCTACACCTTC. It encodes CASSPTGGGGYTF. The gene calls are TRBV19 and TRBJ1-2; 8 bases map to TRBD1. CDR1 and CDR2 from the germline V gene are LNHDA and SQIVND (reference sequence). J was trimmed by 8 bases and V by 5 bases; bases with no gene match: 7. The CDR3 sequence is 13 residues long.

In the case of this clone: Within the sample, other DNA sequences also encode this same CDR3. The chain employs TRBV10-3 and TRBJ2-7; no reliable D call. V was cut by 2 bases and J by 4 bases, with 3 bases left in between. Germline loops: CDR1 ENHRY, CDR2 SYGVKD. CDR3 length: 11 amino acids. Here the CDR3 reads CAISEGYEQYF. Here the CDR3 DNA reads TGTGCCATCAGTGAGGGTTACGAGCAGTACTTC.

This clone was detected a few times. V and J are TRBV30 and TRBJ2-7; no reliable D call. The CDR3 loop spans 11 amino acids. Between the trimmed V and J ends, which lost 2 bases and 6 bases, there was a span of 8 bases. Per the germline V gene, CDR1 is GTSNPN and CDR2 is SVGIG (reference sequence). CDR3 in amino acids: CAWSLSSEQYF. Here the CDR3 DNA reads TGTGCCTGGAGTCTATCATCCGAGCAGTACTTC. Full variable domain (missing parts from reference TRBV30 and TRBJ2-7): SQTIHQWPATLVQPVGSPLSLECTVEGTSNPNLYWYRQAAGRGLQLLFYSVGIGQISSEVPQNLSASRPQDRQFILSSKKLLLSDSGFYLCAWSLSSEQYFGPGTRLTVT.

The gene calls are TRBV25-1 and TRBJ2-6, with a tentative D call TRBD1 (8 bases). Trimming pared 7 bases from V and 1 base from J, leaving 17 bases between. Germline CDR1 is MGHDK and CDR2 is SYGVNS. This CDR3 comprises 17 residues. This CDR3 reads CASIGRTGSSGANVLTF. In DNA form, the CDR3 reads TGTGCCAGCATCGGGAGGACAGGGTCTTCTGGGGCCAACGTCCTGACTTTC.

This chain uses TRBV7-2 with TRBJ2-7; 7 nucleotides align to TRBD2. The V segment lost 2 bases and the J segment 1 base; nucleotides outside the gene matches: 5. The CDR3 loop spans 15 amino acids. Germline lookup yields CDR1 SGHTA and CDR2 FQGNSA. CDR3 loop: CASSLTAGESYEQYF. The CDR3 DNA reads as TGTGCCAGCAGCTTAACGGCGGGGGAATCCTACGAGCAGTACTTC.

This rearrangement joins TRBV7-8 to TRBJ2-7; no clear D. The ends were cut back, 5 bases at V and 0 bases at J, with 11 bases in the middle. Germline V CDR1 and CDR2: SGHVS, FQNEAQ. The CDR3 runs to 14 residues. CDR3 nucleotide sequence: TGTGCCAGCAGCGCCCGGGCCCGCTCCTACGAGCAGTACTTC. It specifies CASSARARSYEQYF.

The chain uses TRBV7-2 and TRBJ2-1; tentative D call: TRBD2 (5 bases). V dropped 6 bases and J dropped 11 bases, with 20 bases sitting between them. CDR1 and CDR2 (germline): SGHTA, FQGNSA. The CDR3 loop spans 14 amino acids. The CDR3 coding sequence is TGTGCCAGCAGATCCCATTACCGGGAAGACCAGCAGTTCTTC. Its protein is CASRSHYREDQQFF.

This clone was picked up many times. V is TRBV23-1 and J is TRBJ1-6; D unclear. TRBV23-1 is an ORF for which the function is uncertain. V was pared by 0 bases and J by 12 bases, with 12 bases between. CDR3 length: 14 amino acids. The DNA for the CDR3 is TGCGCCAGCAGTCAATCCGTGGCTCCGGGACCCCTCCACTTT. Translating it yields CASSQSVAPGPLHF.